The next 28 T cell receptor beta chains were all read from a single sample in a study of blood T cells in healthy people across ages. A second PCR of 7 to 11 cycles used a sample-barcoded 5' primer and a J-beta primer mix. TCRdb passed the 5' RACE reads through MiXCR, listing each CDR3 protein once. The repertoire includes around 1,100,000 distinct CDR3 sequences, more than 30% of them detected once, and roughly 14% sits in the top ten. Specimen: blood. These receptor sequences come from a man aged 18-30 years in good health.

The chain has TRBV5-5 and TRBJ2-5, with D tentatively TRBD2 (6 bases). Germline V gives CDR1 SGHKS, CDR2 YYEKEE (reference sequence). This CDR3 is built from 15 residues. Trimming left V 4 bases short and J 9 bases short, with 22 bases between. The CDR3 DNA is TGTGCCAGCAGCGAAGCCGGGGGTGGTAAATTGGCCCAGTACTTC. It is translated as CASSEAGGGKLAQYF.

This chain joins TRBV7-2 and TRBJ2-3, with TRBD2 identical over 9 bases. The CDR3 length is 14 residues. In germline, CDR1 is SGHTA, CDR2 FQGNSA. V dropped 2 bases and J dropped 6; count of bases not matched to a gene: 3. The DNA of the CDR3 is TGTGCCAGCAGCTTATCGAGCGGGGGGGATACGCAGTATTTT. Residues: CASSLSSGGDTQYF. The full variable domain, with the rest looked up from reference TRBV7-2 and TRBJ2-3, is GAGVSQSPSNKVTEKGKDVELRCDPISGHTALYWYRQSLGQGLEFLIYFQGNSAPDKSGLPSDRFSAERTGGSVSTLTIQRTQQEDSAVYLCASSLSSGGDTQYFGPGTRLTVL.

This clonotype was counted many times. The chain carries TRBV2 and TRBJ1-5; 7 nucleotides agree with TRBD1. Germline V lookup: CDR1 SNHLY, CDR2 FYNNEI. The CDR3 is 14 residues long. The trim removed 4 bases at V and 2 bases at J, leaving 2 bases unmatched. DNA of the CDR3: TGTGCCAGCAGTGGCGACAGGGGCAATCAGCCCCAGCATTTT. Translating it yields CASSGDRGNQPQHF.

The CDR3, as DNA: TGTGCCAGCAGCGTAGACGGGGGGAATCCTGAAGCTTTCTTT. Translating it yields CASSVDGGNPEAFF. This rearrangement joins TRBV9 to TRBJ1-1; maybe TRBD1 (5 bases). V shed 0 bases and J shed 6 bases, with 12 bases lying between them. This CDR3 is built from 14 residues. The germline V gene encodes CDR1 SGDLS and CDR2 YYNGEE.

The V gene is TRBV5-1, the J gene TRBJ2-7; TRBD1 matches 9 bases. V dropped 4 bases and J dropped 1; count of bases not matched to a gene: 3. The CDR3 has 14 residues. Germline assignment: CDR1 SGHRS and CDR2 YFSETQ. The chain's CDR3 is CASSGTGPSYEQYF. In DNA, the CDR3 is TGCGCCAGCAGCGGGACAGGGCCTTCCTACGAGCAGTACTTC.

The gene calls are TRBV4-3 and TRBJ1-2; D not certain. The CDR3 has 13 amino acids. CDR1 and CDR2 (germline): LGHNA, YSLEER. V lost 1 base to trimming and J lost 6 bases, with 9 bases between them. CDR3 DNA sequence: TGCGCCAGCAGCCAAGGACGGGGAGATGGCTACACCTTC. It translates to CASSQGRGDGYTF.

This clonotype was counted a few times. The V and J genes are TRBV6-6 and TRBJ1-1; D gene ambiguous. Trimming stripped 7 bases from V and 0 bases from J, with 12 bases between. The CDR3 contains 14 residues. Per the germline V gene, CDR1 is MNHNY and CDR2 is SVGAGI (reference sequence). CDR3 in DNA: TGTGCCAGCAATTTAAAGAGAATGAACACTGAAGCTTTCTTT. Protein: CASNLKRMNTEAFF.

In its sample, this clonotype was seen a few times. The V call is TRBV7-6, the J call TRBJ1-5; TRBD1 matches 10 bases. Trimming cost V 5 bases and J 6 bases; bases outside gene matches: 7. Looked up from germline, CDR1 is SGHVS and CDR2 is FNYEAQ. CDR3 length: 15 amino acids. The CDR3 coding sequence is TGTGCCAGCAGCCCGTCGGGACAGGGGTCTCAGCCCCAGCATTTT. Translated: CASSPSGQGSQPQHF.

V and J are TRBV20-1 and TRBJ2-5, with no clear D. Germline V gives CDR1 DFQATT, CDR2 SNEGSKA (reference sequence). The CDR3 extends over 12 amino acids. V was trimmed by 3 bases and J by 5 bases, leaving 10 bases between them. CDR3 nucleotides: TGCAGTGCTAGCGTGCCCGGGGAGACCCAGTACTTC. Translation: CSASVPGETQYF.

This sequence joins TRBV7-3 and TRBJ2-5, with D maybe TRBD2 (7 bases). The J call is in doubt because the DNA end fits TRBJ2-7 better. The germline V gene encodes CDR1 SGHTA and CDR2 FQGTGA. This CDR3 has 14 amino acids. The CDR3 DNA reads as TGTGCCAGCAGCTTAGGCGGGGGCCGAGACGAGCAGTACTTC. It yields the protein CASSLGGGRDEQYF.

Turning to this clonotype: This may be a read error: a much more frequent sequence differs by one nucleotide. The rearrangement joins TRBV5-6 to TRBJ2-3; a weak D match, TRBD2 (5 bases). The CDR3 extends over 14 amino acids. Trimming shortened V by 2 bases and J by 5 bases, and 12 bases separated the two germline ends. From germline, CDR1 is SGHDT and CDR2 YYEEEE. CDR3 DNA sequence: TGTGCCAGCAGCTTTGGAGGAGTCGTAGATACGCAGTATTTT. Protein product: CASSFGGVVDTQYF.

This clonotype was found many times. CDR3 in amino acids: CASSLGWDQPQHF. The CDR3 DNA is TGTGCCAGCAGCTTAGGGTGGGATCAGCCCCAGCATTTT. The V gene is TRBV7-2, the J gene TRBJ1-5, with unresolved D. The CDR3 spans 13 residues. Germline lookup yields CDR1 SGHTA and CDR2 FQGNSA. The ends were cut back, 1 base at V and 5 bases at J, with 6 bases in the middle. The variable domain in full, completed from reference TRBV7-2 and TRBJ1-5, reads GAGVSQSPSNKVTEKGKDVELRCDPISGHTALYWYRQSLGQGLEFLIYFQGNSAPDKSGLPSDRFSAERTGGSVSTLTIQRTQQEDSAVYLCASSLGWDQPQHFGDGTRLSIL.

The chain recombines TRBV3-1 with TRBJ2-2; 7 nucleotides agree with TRBD2. The CDR3 consists of 12 residues. The V segment lost 7 bases and the J segment 6 bases; nucleotides outside the gene matches: 2. From germline, CDR1 is LGHDT and CDR2 YNNKEL (reference sequence). The CDR3 sequence is CASTLASGELFF. In nucleotides, the CDR3 is TGTGCCAGCACACTAGCGTCCGGGGAGCTGTTTTTT.

The CDR3 region has the DNA TGCAGTGCTAGACCCCTAGCGGGGGGTCCCAAATCCCTCACAGATACGCAGTATTTT. Residues: CSARPLAGGPKSLTDTQYF. The rearrangement uses TRBV20-1 and TRBJ2-3; TRBD2 agrees at 11 bases. CDR1 DFQATT and CDR2 SNEGSKA come from the germline V gene (reference sequence). V gave up 2 bases and J gave up 2 bases; unmatched junction bases: 15. The CDR3 totals 19 residues.

This clonotype was seen a few times. The chain joins TRBV27 to TRBJ2-7; 9 bases agree with TRBD1. V lost 2 bases to trimming and J lost 1 base; unmatched junction nucleotides: 3. The length of the CDR3 is 15 residues. Germline loops: CDR1 MNHEY, CDR2 SMNVEV (reference sequence). The CDR3 reads CASSLKTGGSYEQYF. CDR3 nucleotides: TGTGCCAGCAGTTTAAAGACAGGGGGGTCCTACGAGCAGTACTTC.

This clonotype appeared a few times. The CDR3 sequence: CASRLPGRLQETQYF. As DNA, the CDR3 is TGTGCCAGCAGGCTACCGGGACGCCTCCAAGAGACCCAGTACTTC. This chain uses TRBV6-1 with TRBJ2-5, with D possibly called TRBD1 or TRBD2 (5 bases each). V lost 6 bases and J 1 base, leaving 15 bases between the germline ends. Germline V gene sequence: CDR1 MNHNS, CDR2 SASEGT. CDR3 length: 15 residues.

This rearrangement joins TRBV12-3 or TRBV12-4 to TRBJ2-3; 9 nucleotides match TRBD1. The CDR3 covers 15 residues. Losses at the gene ends were 0 bases for V and 4 bases for J; bases not matched to a gene: 2. DNA for the CDR3: TGTGCCAGCAGTTTAGCCGGGACAGGGCCAGATACGCAGTATTTT. Translation: CASSLAGTGPDTQYF.

The chain has TRBV7-8 and TRBJ1-1; no clear D. V was pared by 5 bases and J by 7 bases, with 8 bases between. Looked up from germline, CDR1 is SGHVS and CDR2 is FQNEAQ. CDR3 size: 11 residues. CDR3 loop: CASSIDLEAFF. CDR3 nucleotide sequence: TGTGCCAGCAGCATCGACCTTGAAGCTTTCTTT.

The chain couples TRBV7-2 to TRBJ2-3, with D maybe TRBD2 (7 bases). With 5 bases removed from V and 1 base from J, the gap between germline ends came to 16 bases. The germline V gene has CDR1 SGHTA and CDR2 FQGNSA. The CDR3 sequence is 16 residues long. The CDR3 region is CASSPRGGEGTDTQYF. In nucleotides, the CDR3 is TGTGCCAGCAGCCCAAGGGGGGGCGAGGGCACAGATACGCAGTATTTT. The complete variable domain, with remaining parts taken from reference TRBV7-2 and TRBJ2-3, reads GAGVSQSPSNKVTEKGKDVELRCDPISGHTALYWYRQSLGQGLEFLIYFQGNSAPDKSGLPSDRFSAERTGGSVSTLTIQRTQQEDSAVYLCASSPRGGEGTDTQYFGPGTRLTVL.

This clonotype was counted many times. The rearrangement uses TRBV12-3 or TRBV12-4 and TRBJ2-3; no reliable D call. Trimming left V 6 bases short and J 1 base short, with 8 bases between. The CDR3 runs 13 residues. CDR3 loop: CASSLDGTDTQYF. In DNA, the CDR3 is TGTGCCAGCAGCCTCGATGGCACAGATACGCAGTATTTT.

This clonotype was recorded a few times. The genes are TRBV7-9 and TRBJ1-4; a weak D match, TRBD1 (5 bases). The CDR3 length is 16 residues. CDR1 and CDR2 from the germline V gene are SEHNR and FQNEAQ (reference sequence). The germline V and J ends were trimmed by 4 bases and 4 bases, with 16 bases remaining between them. DNA for the CDR3: TGTGCCAGCAGCTCGCCGCCGGGACGGCTTAATGAAAAACTGTTTTTT. Its translation: CASSSPPGRLNEKLFF.

This clonotype was detected only once. The rearrangement joins TRBV27 to TRBJ1-1; TRBD1 is a possible D gene (6 bases). The CDR3 loop spans 14 amino acids. CDR1 and CDR2 from the germline V gene are MNHEY and SMNVEV (reference sequence). V lost 4 bases, J lost 1 base, and 10 bases lay in between. CDR3 nucleotide sequence: TGTGCCAGCAGTTCGGGGGCCTGGAACACTGAAGCTTTCTTT. It translates to CASSSGAWNTEAFF.

This chain uses TRBV12-5 with TRBJ1-2, with D unclear. V gave up 1 base and J gave up 13 bases, with 22 bases separating them. Germline V gene lookup returns CDR1 LGHNT and CDR2 FRNRAP. The CDR3 is made up of 15 amino acids. For the CDR3, the DNA is TGTGCTAGTGGTTTGGCAGAGGCGCTTTTGGAGGCTTCCACCTTC. Translating gives CASGLAEALLEASTF.

In regard to this clonotype: Germline is not matched at one junction end, which may reflect a read error. CDR3: CVISGWTDGETDTQYF. In DNA, the CDR3 is TGTGTCATCAGTGGGTGGACAGACGGGGAGACAGATACGCAGTATTTT. The V call is TRBV10-3, the J call TRBJ2-3; D possibly corresponds to TRBD1 (6 bases). This CDR3 has 16 amino acids. CDR1 and CDR2 from the germline V gene are ENHRY and SYGVKD.

This clonotype was observed a handful of times. The rearrangement links TRBV4-1 to TRBJ1-4; D not certain. Looked up from germline, CDR1 is MGHRA and CDR2 is YSYEKL. V was trimmed by 3 bases and J by 2 bases, leaving 10 bases between them. The CDR3 has 15 amino acids. This CDR3 reads CASSHQAGTNEKLFF. The CDR3 DNA reads as TGCGCCAGCAGCCACCAGGCCGGCACTAATGAAAAACTGTTTTTT.

This clonotype was recorded at least ten times. The gene calls are TRBV4-3 and TRBJ1-2; D unclear. V dropped 1 base and J dropped 7 bases, with 16 bases sitting between them. The CDR3 runs to 15 residues. CDR1 LGHNA and CDR2 YSLEER come from the germline V gene. CDR3 amino acids: CASSQGGVRGSGYTF. CDR3 nucleotides: TGCGCCAGCAGCCAAGGTGGGGTGAGAGGGAGTGGCTACACCTTC.

The chain uses TRBV12-3 or TRBV12-4 and TRBJ2-1, with TRBD2 matching 12 bases. The CDR3 loop spans 17 amino acids. The J segment lost 0 bases and the V segment lost 6 bases, leaving 6 bases of the junction unmatched. CDR3 sequence reads: CASSTTSGGHSYNEQFF. The DNA for the CDR3 is TGTGCCAGCAGCACTACTAGCGGGGGGCACTCCTACAATGAGCAGTTCTTC.

This clonotype occurred a few times. The V and J genes are TRBV25-1 and TRBJ1-2, with 8 bases that match TRBD1. This CDR3 is 19 amino acids long. Trimming took 4 bases from V and 5 from J; bases not matched to a gene: 21. CDR1 and CDR2 (germline): MGHDK, SYGVNS. The CDR3 DNA reads TGTGCCAGCAGTGTAGTTCCAGGTGGACAGGGAACCGATAGTTATGGCTACACCTTC. Its protein product is CASSVVPGGQGTDSYGYTF.